This passage covers 2 T cell receptor beta chains from one sample sequenced in a study of OX40 agonist ivuxolimab in advanced cancers. The method was immunoSEQ multiplex PCR; TCRdb's version includes in-frame clones alone and lacks a portion of them. The data hold under 80,000 clones, with roughly 86% observed a single time. The sample consisted of CD4+ or CD8+ T cells sorted from blood, taken in a trial of the OX40 agonist ivuxolimab. These receptors were collected from an adult with an advanced solid tumor such as melanoma, head and neck, liver or kidney cancer.

The V gene is TRBV6-6, the J gene TRBJ1-2, with unresolved D. This CDR3 is 13 amino acids long. The V end lost 4 bases, the J end lost 5 bases, and 11 bases lay between the germline ends. CDR1 MNHNY and CDR2 SVGAGI come from the germline V gene (reference sequence). CDR3 protein: CASSSLGTYGYTF. The CDR3 DNA is TGTGCCAGCAGTTCCCTCGGAACTTATGGCTACACCTTC.

The chain is built from TRBV27 and TRBJ2-4; tentatively, D is TRBD1 or TRBD2 (5 bases each). This CDR3 is built from 12 residues. The V end lost 6 bases, the J end lost 9 bases, and 12 bases lay between the germline ends. Germline CDR1 is MNHEY and CDR2 is SMNVEV (reference sequence). The CDR3 DNA reads as TGTGCCAGCAGCGGATTTGGGGGCATTCAGTACTTC. Translated, it gives CASSGFGGIQYF.